The rows below give T cell receptor beta chains drawn from one sample of a study of blood T cell repertoires in COVID-19. Repertoires were generated with immunoSEQ multiplex PCR, while TCRdb's copy carries only in-frame clones and drops some. This sample has about 92,000 clones, with roughly 70% found just once. Sequences were obtained from peripheral blood. The receptors derive from a woman aged 55 to 70 in a cohort sampled during active or convalescent COVID-19. The CDR3 runs from the conserved cysteine through the conserved F or W. Fields, in order: clone size, J gene, D gene, V gene, CDR3 length, CDR3 protein, CDR3 DNA. The D gene is left open where the match is weak. Clone size is stated in some rows and not others, as once, few, many or a class when expanded.

size: NA
J: TRBJ1-6
D: TRBD1
V: TRBV4-2
length: 15
CDR3: CASSREDRENSPLHF
DNA: TGTGCCAGCAGCCGGGAGGACAGGGAAAATTCACCCCTCCACTTT

size: NA
J: TRBJ2-1
D: NA
V: TRBV29-1
length: 15
CDR3: CSVPRTSSSYNEQFF
DNA: TGCAGCGTTCCCCGGACATCGAGCTCCTACAATGAGCAGTTCTTC

size: NA
J: TRBJ2-5
D: TRBD2
V: TRBV5-1
length: 17
CDR3: CASSILTSGGLQETQYF
DNA: TGCGCCAGCAGCATACTTACTAGCGGGGGTCTCCAAGAGACCCAGTACTTC

size: NA
J: TRBJ1-2
D: NA
V: TRBV12-5
length: 14
CDR3: CASVWQGGNYGYTF
DNA: TGTGCTAGTGTTTGGCAGGGAGGAAACTATGGCTACACCTTC

size: many
J: TRBJ2-7
D: NA
V: TRBV6-5
length: 15
CDR3: CASSYSSRASYEQYF
DNA: TGTGCCAGCAGTTACTCGTCGCGGGCCTCCTACGAGCAGTACTTC

size: NA
J: TRBJ2-3
D: NA
V: TRBV19
length: 15
CDR3: CASSMSHQSTDTQYF
DNA: TGTGCCAGTAGTATGTCCCACCAGAGCACAGATACGCAGTATTTT

size: NA
J: TRBJ2-2
D: NA
V: TRBV12-3/TRBV12-4
length: 13
CDR3: CASSFGGFGELFF
DNA: TGTGCCAGCAGTTTTGGGGGGTTCGGGGAGCTGTTTTTT

size: NA
J: TRBJ2-3
D: NA
V: TRBV27
length: 13
CDR3: CASSLVLADTQYF
DNA: TGTGCCAGCAGTTTAGTTTTAGCAGATACGCAGTATTTT

size: NA
J: TRBJ1-5
D: TRBD1
V: TRBV7-2
length: 15
CDR3: CASSFGQGTNQPQHF
DNA: TGTGCCAGCAGCTTTGGACAGGGTACGAATCAGCCCCAGCATTTT

size: NA
J: TRBJ2-3
D: TRBD2
V: TRBV10-1
length: 17
CDR3: CASSESTSGASTDTQYF
DNA: TGCGCCAGCAGTGAGTCTACTAGCGGTGCTAGCACAGATACGCAGTATTTT

size: NA
J: TRBJ1-5
D: NA
V: TRBV9
length: 13
CDR3: CASSVGRDQPQHF
DNA: TGTGCCAGCAGCGTAGGGAGGGACCAGCCCCAGCATTTT

size: once
J: TRBJ1-4
D: TRBD1
V: TRBV5-4
length: 14
CDR3: CASPTGGNGEKLFF
DNA: TGTGCCAGCCCGACAGGGGGAAATGGAGAAAAACTGTTTTTT

size: NA
J: TRBJ2-1
D: TRBD2
V: TRBV28
length: 14
CDR3: CASSKAGGPDEQFF
DNA: TGTGCCAGCAGTAAAGCGGGGGGGCCGGATGAGCAGTTCTTC

size: once
J: TRBJ1-1
D: TRBD1
V: TRBV7-9
length: 16
CDR3: CASSPAPTGWAFEAFF
DNA: TGTGCCAGCAGCCCAGCCCCGACAGGGTGGGCCTTTGAAGCTTTCTTT

size: NA
J: TRBJ2-3
D: NA
V: TRBV19
length: 15
CDR3: CASASRGASTDTQYF
DNA: TGTGCCAGTGCCTCCCGCGGGGCGAGCACAGATACGCAGTATTTT

size: NA
J: TRBJ2-3
D: TRBD1
V: TRBV6-4
length: 16
CDR3: CASSSCRDRGPDTQYF
DNA: TGTGCCAGCAGCTCATGCCGGGACAGGGGACCAGATACGCAGTATTTT

size: NA
J: TRBJ2-5
D: TRBD2
V: TRBV3-1/TRBV3-2
length: 18
CDR3: CASSQVPSGGHNQETQYF
DNA: TGTGCCAGCAGCCAAGTCCCTAGCGGGGGTCACAACCAAGAGACCCAGTACTTC

size: NA
J: TRBJ2-3
D: TRBD2
V: TRBV2
length: 19
CDR3: CASSEPFIPSGGAADTQYF
DNA: TGTGCCAGCAGTGAGCCTTTTATTCCTAGCGGGGGGGCCGCAGATACGCAGTATTTT

size: few
J: TRBJ2-7
D: NA
V: TRBV5-4
length: 11
CDR3: CASSLGYEQYF
DNA: TGTGCCAGCAGCCTAGGCTACGAGCAGTACTTC

size: NA
J: TRBJ1-1
D: NA
V: TRBV3-1/TRBV3-2
length: 13
CDR3: CASSQDLRGRAFF
DNA: TGTGCCAGCAGCCAAGATCTTAGGGGTCGGGCTTTCTTT

size: NA
J: TRBJ2-3
D: TRBD2
V: TRBV3-1/TRBV3-2
length: 17
CDR3: CASSRPAAGGLVDTQYF
DNA: TGTGCCAGCAGCCGCCCTGCAGCGGGGGGGCTGGTAGATACGCAGTATTTT

size: NA
J: TRBJ1-1
D: NA
V: TRBV30
length: 13
CDR3: CAWTAGRGTEAFF
DNA: TGTGCCTGGACCGCTGGCCGGGGGACTGAAGCTTTCTTT

size: NA
J: TRBJ2-2
D: NA
V: TRBV30
length: 15
CDR3: CAWSVATGFIGELFF
DNA: TGTGCCTGGAGTGTGGCGACAGGTTTTATCGGGGAGCTGTTTTTT

size: NA
J: TRBJ2-1
D: NA
V: TRBV14
length: 16
CDR3: CASSQDGGVFYNEQFF
DNA: TGTGCCAGCAGCCAAGACGGCGGGGTTTTCTACAATGAGCAGTTCTTC

size: NA
J: TRBJ1-1
D: NA
V: TRBV19
length: 13
CDR3: CASSIGVRAEAFF
DNA: TGTGCCAGTAGTATTGGGGTCAGGGCTGAAGCTTTCTTT

size: NA
J: TRBJ1-2
D: NA
V: TRBV6-5
length: 13
CDR3: CASSYTRQNGYTF
DNA: TGTGCCAGCAGTTACACCCGACAGAATGGCTACACCTTC

size: NA
J: TRBJ2-1
D: TRBD2
V: TRBV7-2
length: 16
CDR3: CASSPRGGATYNEQFF
DNA: TGTGCCAGCAGCCCTCGCGGGGGGGCCACCTACAATGAGCAGTTCTTC

size: few
J: TRBJ2-1
D: NA
V: TRBV24-1
length: 13
CDR3: CATSDPDHGEQFF
DNA: TGTGCCACCAGTGACCCCGATCACGGTGAGCAGTTCTTC

size: many
J: TRBJ1-3
D: TRBD1
V: TRBV10-3
length: 17
CDR3: CAISDTWTGEYGNTIYF
DNA: TGTGCCATCAGTGACACCTGGACAGGGGAATATGGAAACACCATATATTTT

size: NA
J: TRBJ1-4
D: TRBD1
V: TRBV4-2
length: 15
CDR3: CASSQVGTGDEKLFF
DNA: TGTGCCAGCAGCCAAGTCGGGACAGGGGATGAAAAACTGTTTTTT

size: few
J: TRBJ1-1
D: NA
V: TRBV6-5
length: 13
CDR3: CASVIGGNTEAFF
DNA: TGTGCCAGCGTTATCGGTGGGAACACTGAAGCTTTCTTT

size: NA
J: TRBJ2-3
D: NA
V: TRBV20-1
length: 11
CDR3: CSAKLEYTQYF
DNA: TGCAGTGCTAAACTAGAATATACGCAGTATTTT

size: NA
J: TRBJ1-3
D: NA
V: TRBV7-9
length: 17
CDR3: CASSQNRALFSGNTIYF
DNA: TGTGCCAGCAGCCAAAACAGGGCCCTCTTCTCTGGAAACACCATATATTTT

size: NA
J: TRBJ2-7
D: TRBD1
V: TRBV6-6
length: 13
CDR3: CASWTGGAREQYF
DNA: TGTGCCAGTTGGACAGGGGGCGCGAGGGAGCAGTACTTC

size: NA
J: TRBJ2-1
D: TRBD2
V: TRBV7-2
length: 16
CDR3: CASSFPGGGSYNEQFF
DNA: TGTGCCAGCAGCTTTCCCGGGGGGGGCTCCTACAATGAGCAGTTCTTC

size: NA
J: TRBJ2-5
D: NA
V: TRBV19
length: 16
CDR3: CASSGRFGAGEKTQYF
DNA: TGTGCCAGTAGTGGACGTTTTGGGGCAGGGGAGAAGACCCAGTACTTC

size: NA
J: TRBJ1-5
D: NA
V: TRBV6-2/TRBV6-3
length: 15
CDR3: CASSYPRQGNQPQHF
DNA: TGTGCCAGCAGTTACCCTAGACAGGGCAATCAGCCCCAGCATTTT

size: NA
J: TRBJ2-7
D: NA
V: TRBV3-1/TRBV3-2
length: 14
CDR3: CASSPNRVSYEQYF
DNA: TGTGCCAGCAGCCCCAACAGGGTCTCCTACGAGCAGTACTTC

size: NA
J: TRBJ2-6
D: TRBD1
V: TRBV6-2/TRBV6-3
length: 17
CDR3: CASSTDHRGPGANVLTF
DNA: TGTGCCAGCAGCACCGATCACAGGGGGCCAGGGGCCAACGTCCTGACTTTC

size: NA
J: TRBJ1-4
D: NA
V: TRBV1
length: 18
CDR3: CTSSQGTAPRITNEKLFF
DNA: TGCACCAGCAGCCAGGGGACAGCTCCTCGAATAACTAATGAAAAACTGTTTTTT

size: once
J: TRBJ1-2
D: NA
V: TRBV18
length: 14
CDR3: CASSPGATVYGYTF
DNA: TGTGCCAGCTCCCCAGGGGCCACAGTCTATGGCTACACCTTC

size: NA
J: TRBJ2-6
D: TRBD1
V: TRBV5-1
length: 16
CDR3: CASSSTGNSGANVLTF
DNA: TGCGCCAGCAGCTCGACAGGGAACTCTGGGGCCAACGTCCTGACTTTC

size: NA
J: TRBJ1-6
D: NA
V: TRBV13
length: 15
CDR3: CASSLAGENNSPLHF
DNA: TGTGCCAGCAGCTTGGCGGGGGAGAATAATTCACCCCTCCACTTT

size: NA
J: TRBJ2-2
D: NA
V: TRBV4-2
length: 17
CDR3: CASSPTGGRTNTGELFF
DNA: TGTGCCAGCAGCCCCACGGGGGGCCGGACGAACACCGGGGAGCTGTTTTTT

size: NA
J: TRBJ1-1
D: NA
V: TRBV7-3
length: 13
CDR3: CASTQGLNTEAFF
DNA: TGTGCCAGCACCCAGGGCTTGAACACTGAAGCTTTCTTT

size: NA
J: TRBJ1-1
D: NA
V: TRBV11-2
length: 14
CDR3: CASSSRGGGTEAFF
DNA: TGTGCCAGCAGCTCTAGGGGGGGTGGTACTGAAGCTTTCTTT

size: few
J: TRBJ2-5
D: NA
V: TRBV21-1
length: 15
CDR3: CASSTPLEGRETQYF
DNA: TGTGCCAGCAGCACACCGTTGGAGGGGCGTGAGACCCAGTACTTC

size: NA
J: TRBJ1-2
D: NA
V: TRBV10-3
length: 12
CDR3: CATRTNRSGYTF
DNA: TGTGCCACCAGGACAAACCGAAGTGGCTACACCTTC

size: NA
J: TRBJ1-4
D: TRBD1
V: TRBV7-2
length: 15
CDR3: CASSLGAGGREKLFF
DNA: TGTGCCAGCAGCTTAGGTGCAGGGGGCCGTGAAAAACTGTTTTTT

size: NA
J: TRBJ2-2
D: NA
V: TRBV6-5
length: 13
CDR3: CASSSGHTGELFF
DNA: TGTGCCAGCAGCTCGGGACATACCGGGGAGCTGTTTTTT

size: NA
J: TRBJ2-7
D: TRBD2
V: TRBV19
length: 17
CDR3: CASSFSLLAGGTYEQYF
DNA: TGTGCCAGTAGTTTCTCCCTGCTAGCGGGGGGGACCTACGAGCAGTACTTC